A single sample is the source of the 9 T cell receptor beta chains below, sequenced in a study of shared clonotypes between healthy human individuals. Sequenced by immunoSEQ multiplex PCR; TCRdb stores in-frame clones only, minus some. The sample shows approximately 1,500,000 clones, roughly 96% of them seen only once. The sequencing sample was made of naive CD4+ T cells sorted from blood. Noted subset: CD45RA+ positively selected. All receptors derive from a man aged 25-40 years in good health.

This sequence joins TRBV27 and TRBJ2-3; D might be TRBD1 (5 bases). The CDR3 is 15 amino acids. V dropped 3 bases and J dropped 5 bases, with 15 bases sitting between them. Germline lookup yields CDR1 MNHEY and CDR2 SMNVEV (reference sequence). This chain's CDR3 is CASSLRTGRVDTQYF. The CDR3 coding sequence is TGTGCCAGCAGTTTGCGAACAGGTCGCGTAGATACGCAGTATTTT.

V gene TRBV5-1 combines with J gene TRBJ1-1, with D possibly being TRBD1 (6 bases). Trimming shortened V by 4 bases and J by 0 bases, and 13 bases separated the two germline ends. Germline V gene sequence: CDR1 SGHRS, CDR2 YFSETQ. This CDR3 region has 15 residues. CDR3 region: CASSEGQTMNTEAFF. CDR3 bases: TGCGCCAGCAGCGAAGGACAGACAATGAACACTGAAGCTTTCTTT. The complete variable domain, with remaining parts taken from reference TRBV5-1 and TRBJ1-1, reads KAGVTQTPRYLIKTRGQQVTLSCSPISGHRSVSWYQQTPGQGLQFLFEYFSETQRNKGNFPGRFSGRQFSNSRSEMNVSTLELGDSALYLCASSEGQTMNTEAFFGQGTRLTVV.

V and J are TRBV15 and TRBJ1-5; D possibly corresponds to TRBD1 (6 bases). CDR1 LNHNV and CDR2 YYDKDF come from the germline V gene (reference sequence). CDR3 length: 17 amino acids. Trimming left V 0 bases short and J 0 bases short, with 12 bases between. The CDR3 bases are TGTGCCACCAGCAGAGATTGGGCAGGGGCTAGCAATCAGCCCCAGCATTTT. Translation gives CATSRDWAGASNQPQHF.

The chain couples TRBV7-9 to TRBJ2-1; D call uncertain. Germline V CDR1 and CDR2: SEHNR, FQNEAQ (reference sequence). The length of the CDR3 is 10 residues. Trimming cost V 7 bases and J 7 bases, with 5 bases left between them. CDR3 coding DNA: TGTGCCAGCACCGGGAATGAGCAGTTCTTC. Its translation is CASTGNEQFF. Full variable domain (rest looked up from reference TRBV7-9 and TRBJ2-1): DTGVSQNPRHKITKRGQNVTFRCDPISEHNRLYWYRQTLGQGPEFLTYFQNEAQLEKSRLLSDRFSAERPKGSFSTLEIQRTEQGDSAMYLCASTGNEQFFGPGTRLTVL.

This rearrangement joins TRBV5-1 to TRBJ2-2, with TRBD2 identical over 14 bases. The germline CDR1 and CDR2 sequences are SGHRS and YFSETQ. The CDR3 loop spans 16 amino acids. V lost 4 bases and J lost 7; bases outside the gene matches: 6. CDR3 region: CASSKGLAGVSGELFF. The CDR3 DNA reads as TGCGCCAGCAGCAAGGGACTAGCGGGAGTCAGCGGGGAGCTGTTTTTT.

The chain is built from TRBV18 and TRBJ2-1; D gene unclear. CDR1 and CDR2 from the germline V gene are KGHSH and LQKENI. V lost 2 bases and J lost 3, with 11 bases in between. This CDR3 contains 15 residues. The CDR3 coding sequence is TGTGCCAGCTCACCAACGCAGTCTAGCTACAATGAGCAGTTCTTC. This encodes CASSPTQSSYNEQFF.

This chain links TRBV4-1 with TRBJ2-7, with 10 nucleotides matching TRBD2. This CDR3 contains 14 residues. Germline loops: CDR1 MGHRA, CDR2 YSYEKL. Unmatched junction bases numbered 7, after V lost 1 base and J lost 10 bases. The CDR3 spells CASSQVGLAGDQYF. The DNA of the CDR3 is TGCGCCAGCAGCCAAGTTGGGCTAGCGGGAGATCAGTACTTC.

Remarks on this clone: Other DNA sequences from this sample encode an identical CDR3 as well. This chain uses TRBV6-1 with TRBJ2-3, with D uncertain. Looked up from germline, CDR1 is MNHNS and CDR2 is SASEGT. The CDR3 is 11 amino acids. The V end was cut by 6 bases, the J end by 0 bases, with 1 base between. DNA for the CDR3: TGTGCCAGCAGCAGCACAGATACGCAGTATTTT. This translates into CASSSTDTQYF.

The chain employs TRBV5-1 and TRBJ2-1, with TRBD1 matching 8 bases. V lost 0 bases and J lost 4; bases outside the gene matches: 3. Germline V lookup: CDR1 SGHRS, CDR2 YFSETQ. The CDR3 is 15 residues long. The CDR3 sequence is CASSLGTGFYNEQFF. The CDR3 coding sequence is TGCGCCAGCAGCTTGGGGACAGGGTTTTACAATGAGCAGTTCTTC.